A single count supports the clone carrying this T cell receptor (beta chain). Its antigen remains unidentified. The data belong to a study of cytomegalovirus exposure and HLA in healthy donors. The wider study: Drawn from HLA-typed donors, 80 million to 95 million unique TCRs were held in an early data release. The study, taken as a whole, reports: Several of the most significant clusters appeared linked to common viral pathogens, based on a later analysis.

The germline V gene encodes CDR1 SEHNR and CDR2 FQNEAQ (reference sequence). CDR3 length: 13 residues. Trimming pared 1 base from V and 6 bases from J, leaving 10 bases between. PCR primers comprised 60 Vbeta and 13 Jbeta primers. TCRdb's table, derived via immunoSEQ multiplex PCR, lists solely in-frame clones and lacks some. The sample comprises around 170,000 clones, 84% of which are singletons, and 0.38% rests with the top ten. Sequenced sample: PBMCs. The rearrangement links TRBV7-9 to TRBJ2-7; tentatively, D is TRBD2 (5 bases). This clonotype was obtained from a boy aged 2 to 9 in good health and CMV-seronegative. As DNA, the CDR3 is TGTGCCAGCAGCTTAGAGGGAGTGCGCGAGCAGTACTTC. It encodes CASSLEGVREQYF.